These 22 T cell receptor beta chains came from one sample sequenced in a study of CD8+CD57+ T cells in acquired aplastic anemia. Before being chosen for sequencing, patients had shown CD8+CD57+ cell expansion by flow cytometry. Genomic DNA provided the template from which TCR beta VDJ and CDR3 profiles were obtained. In TCRdb, the reads were re-called with MiXCR into one record per CDR3 protein. The sample lists under 350,000 distinct CDR3 sequences; approximately 57% were seen once. The sample consisted of sorted CD4+, CD8+, or CD8+CD57+ T cells (not recorded which) from PBMCs. The receptors stem from a human donor with aplastic anemia.

V and J are TRBV20-1 and TRBJ2-5, with TRBD2 matching over 8 bases. CDR3 size: 14 residues. The ends lost 3 bases at V and 5 bases at J; junction bases unmatched: 8. From germline, CDR1 is DFQATT and CDR2 SNEGSKA (reference sequence). The CDR3 loop is CSASWLAGGETQYF. The CDR3 coding sequence is TGCAGTGCTAGTTGGCTAGCGGGCGGGGAGACCCAGTACTTC.

The sample holds many counts of this clonotype. The chain is built from TRBV7-2 and TRBJ1-1, with no clear D. The CDR3 contains 13 residues. Trimming took off 4 bases at V and 5 bases at J, with 11 bases between the two ends. Germline CDR1 and CDR2: SGHTA and FQGNSA. DNA for the CDR3: TGTGCCAGCAGCTCTTCTGGGTCAACTGAAGCTTTCTTT. Translating gives CASSSSGSTEAFF.

This chain connects TRBV20-1 to TRBJ2-3; 7 nucleotides agree with TRBD1. Germline CDR1 is DFQATT and CDR2 is SNEGSKA (reference sequence). The CDR3 consists of 12 residues. CDR3 bases: TGCAGCCGACAGGGAACGGCAGATACGCAGTATTTT. It translates to CSRQGTADTQYF.

This clonotype has at least ten counts. This chain joins TRBV5-1 and TRBJ2-7; 11 bases agree with TRBD1. CDR3 size: 15 residues. Trimming removed 4 bases from V and 2 bases from J; junction bases left unmatched: 5. Germline CDR1 reads SGHRS; CDR2 reads YFSETQ. The CDR3 nucleotides read TGCGCCAGCAGCGGGGGACAGGGGGTTACCTACGAGCAGTACTTC. Its translation: CASSGGQGVTYEQYF.

In DNA, the CDR3 is TGTGCCACCGCTAGCGGGGGGGCCCCCGGGGAGCTGTTTTTT. It specifies CATASGGAPGELFF. The chain recombines TRBV6-1 with TRBJ2-2; 12 bases are a match to TRBD2. Germline values: CDR1 MNHNS, CDR2 SASEGT. The V and J ends lost 10 bases and 6 bases, in that order; junction bases with no gene match: 6. CDR3 length: 14 residues.

J is TRBJ2-3 and V is TRBV4-2, with TRBD2 matching over 7 bases. Trimming took 0 bases from V and 2 from J; bases not matched to a gene: 5. The length of the CDR3 is 16 residues. In germline, CDR1 is LGHNA, CDR2 YNFKEQ. Here the CDR3 reads CASSQERLAATDTQYF. DNA for the CDR3: TGTGCCAGCAGCCAAGAGCGACTAGCAGCCACAGATACGCAGTATTTT.

The table lists this clonotype with many counts. The chain combines TRBV7-8 with TRBJ1-4, with 7 bases that match TRBD1. The CDR3 is made up of 15 amino acids. V dropped 2 bases and J dropped 7; count of bases not matched to a gene: 7. CDR1 and CDR2 (germline): SGHVS, FQNEAQ. The CDR3: CASSLLQGQGEKLFF. For the CDR3, the DNA is TGTGCCAGCAGCTTACTACAGGGGCAGGGTGAAAAACTGTTTTTT.

This clonotype was counted only a few times. V and J are TRBV5-1 and TRBJ2-7, with 10 positions matching TRBD2. The CDR3 spans 15 residues. V shed 2 bases and J 5 bases; nucleotides not matched to a gene: 7. CDR1 is SGHRS and CDR2 is YFSETQ in the germline V gene. The CDR3 protein is CASSLGSGRFHEQYF. The DNA of the CDR3 is TGCGCCAGCAGCTTAGGTAGCGGGAGGTTCCACGAGCAGTACTTC.

Only one count was recorded for this clonotype. The chain links TRBV19 to TRBJ1-5, with 8 nucleotides matching TRBD1. Germline V CDR1 and CDR2: LNHDA, SQIVND (reference sequence). This CDR3 is built from 12 residues. In nucleotides, the CDR3 is TGTGGGACAGGGTTCCTCAATCAGCCCCAGCATTTT. It yields the protein CGTGFLNQPQHF.

This chain uses TRBV15 with TRBJ2-1; TRBD2 aligns across 12 bases. Germline V gene lookup returns CDR1 LNHNV and CDR2 YYDKDF (reference sequence). V lost 0 bases to trimming and J lost 11 bases; unmatched junction nucleotides: 8. CDR3 length: 16 amino acids. CDR3 sequence: CATSRDRASGRAQQFF. The DNA of the CDR3 is TGTGCCACCAGCAGAGATCGGGCTAGCGGGAGGGCACAGCAGTTCTTC.

The chain links TRBV9 to TRBJ1-1; 7 bases are shared with TRBD1. The germline V gene has CDR1 SGDLS and CDR2 YYNGEE. The CDR3 runs 15 residues. V shed 3 bases and J 5 bases; nucleotides not matched to a gene: 10. In nucleotides, the CDR3 is TGTGCCAGCAGCGCAATCGCAGGGGGGCGAACTGAAGCTTTCTTT. Protein: CASSAIAGGRTEAFF. The full variable domain, rest sourced from reference TRBV9 and TRBJ1-1, is DSGVTQTPKHLITATGQRVTLRCSPRSGDLSVYWYQQSLDQGLQFLIQYYNGEERAKGNILERFSAQQFPDLHSELNLSSLELGDSALYFCASSAIAGGRTEAFFGQGTRLTVV.

V usage is TRBV7-2 and J usage is TRBJ2-7, with unresolved D. Germline V gene lookup returns CDR1 SGHTA and CDR2 FQGNSA. Trimming removed 1 base at V and 11 bases at J, with 15 bases between. The CDR3 contains 13 residues. As DNA, the CDR3 is TGTGCCAGCAGCTTAGAGAGGACCTCCTCGGAGTACTTC. This encodes CASSLERTSSEYF.

This clonotype was counted a few times. The chain combines TRBV24-1 with TRBJ2-5; TRBD2 matches at 10 bases. The CDR3 totals 15 residues. Germline CDR1 KGHDR, CDR2 SFDVKD. V was pared by 5 bases and J by 2 bases, with 4 bases of the junction left unmatched. The CDR3 spells CATSGGLASQETQYF. The CDR3 nucleotides read TGTGCCACCAGTGGGGGACTAGCGAGTCAAGAGACCCAGTACTTC.

The chain recombines TRBV7-2 with TRBJ2-1; D might be TRBD2 (5 bases). This CDR3 is 13 amino acids long. Germline V gene sequence: CDR1 SGHTA, CDR2 FQGNSA. V was clipped by 5 bases and J by 7 bases, with 12 bases between them. The CDR3 protein is CASSQTGINEQFF. CDR3 nucleotide sequence: TGTGCCAGCAGCCAGACCGGGATAAATGAGCAGTTCTTC.

This clonotype has a single count. The chain combines TRBV10-2 with TRBJ2-7; D remains ambiguous. The CDR3 spans 12 residues. Trimming stripped 7 bases from V and 4 bases from J, with 11 bases between. Germline V gives CDR1 WSHSY, CDR2 SAAADI. The CDR3 DNA is TGCGCCAGCAAACATAGGCCTTACGAGCAGTACTTC. The encoded protein is CASKHRPYEQYF.

V usage is TRBV20-1 and J usage is TRBJ2-1; no firm D call. Germline V CDR1 and CDR2: DFQATT, SNEGSKA (reference sequence). V shed 1 base and J shed 6 bases, with 10 bases lying between them. The CDR3 contains 13 residues. The CDR3 DNA follows: TGCAGTGCTAGAGCCCGGACCCTCAATGAGCAGTTCTTC. Translated, it gives CSARARTLNEQFF.

This clonotype was recorded once. At one end the junction does not follow the germline gene, possibly because of a read error. The V and J genes are TRBV29-1 and TRBJ2-2; D unclear. Germline-derived CDR1 and CDR2 are SQVTM and ANQGSEA. The CDR3 runs 14 residues. The CDR3 loop is CVGSEDANTGELFF. CDR3 in DNA: TGTGTAGGTTCCGAGGACGCGAACACCGGGGAGCTGTTTTTT.

CDR3 sequence: CASSQGTGGKGYGYTF. CDR3 coding DNA: TGTGCCAGCAGCCAAGGGACAGGGGGGAAGGGCTATGGCTACACCTTC. The chain combines TRBV3-1 with TRBJ1-2, with 10 nucleotides matching TRBD1. Unmatched junction bases numbered 6, after V lost 1 base and J lost 4 bases. Germline CDR1 is LGHDT and CDR2 is YNNKEL (reference sequence). The CDR3 runs 16 residues.

As concerns this clonotype: One end of the junction varies from germline; a read error may be responsible. The rearrangement uses TRBV2 and TRBJ2-7; D ambiguous. Germline V gives CDR1 SNHLY, CDR2 FYNNEI. This CDR3 has 15 residues. The CDR3 DNA reads as TGTGCCAGCAGGCTCCCCGAACCCGCGGTCCACGAGCAGTACTTT. It codes for CASRLPEPAVHEQYF.

The chain combines TRBV24-1 with TRBJ2-2, with D tentatively TRBD1 (6 bases). V gave up 3 bases and J gave up 6 bases, with 16 bases separating them. This CDR3 comprises 16 residues. The germline CDR1 and CDR2 sequences are KGHDR and SFDVKD. The chain's CDR3 is CATSDNIQGFSGELFF. The CDR3 DNA reads TGTGCCACCAGTGATAACATTCAGGGGTTTTCCGGGGAGCTGTTTTTT.

The V gene is TRBV9, the J gene TRBJ2-7; D is undetermined. This CDR3 has 15 amino acids. Germline V gene lookup returns CDR1 SGDLS and CDR2 YYNGEE. V lost 5 bases, J lost 2 bases, and 17 bases lay in between. DNA of the CDR3: TGTGCCAGCAGTTTAGGAACAGCTAAAACCTACGAGCAGTACTTC. Encoded protein: CASSLGTAKTYEQYF.

CDR3 coding DNA: TGTGCCAGCAGCTTGGGGGGGACAGTGTGGAACACCATATATTTT. Translation: CASSLGGTVWNTIYF. The V call is TRBV5-6, the J call TRBJ1-3; 7 nucleotides line up with TRBD1. Germline assignment: CDR1 SGHDT and CDR2 YYEEEE. The CDR3 contains 15 residues. V lost 0 bases to trimming and J lost 7 bases; unmatched junction nucleotides: 7.